This T cell receptor beta chain comes out of a study of cytomegalovirus exposure and HLA in healthy donors (dated by TCRdb to 2015 to 2018). General notes on the study: The approximately 710 repertoires of the first cohort and the roughly 120 validation repertoires were produced on the same platform, according to a later analysis. Along with the roughly 670-subject first cohort, a separate validation cohort of 120 different subjects was used. The study aimed to test whether signatures of past pathogen exposure could be identified by cataloging public T cell receptors. High-throughput TCR immunosequencing, statistical association of individual TCRs with disease status, and machine learning were combined to predict cytomegalovirus infection status. Broad study findings and their caveats: In a later analysis, TCRs clustered in the first cohort were found to also tend to co-occur in the 130 or so validation repertoires, with approximately 95% of cluster scores above 0. According to the authors, the approach could potentially be generalized to other disease states and immunological phenotypes. The classifier was reported to diagnose cytomegalovirus status with high specificity and sensitivity in both the original cohort and the validation cohort. A later analysis lacked HLA typing for the validation cohort, so it scored co-occurrence in that cohort across all 110 or so repertoires. Three of the identified cytomegalovirus-associated TCR beta chains were confirmed in vitro to be specific for cytomegalovirus antigens. The study gave a list of 150 to 200 TCR beta chains associated with cytomegalovirus. Most TCR sequences were observed very rarely across donors, whereas some public TCRs were present in many individuals.

Library method: the immunoSEQ multiplex PCR assay. The paper's data handling went like this. A statistical classification framework was built to diagnose cytomegalovirus status from the catalog of TCR beta chain sequences. TCRdb carries this immuneACCESS record with in-frame sequences only. Its versions omit some clonotypes, under half of them owing to an unresolved V gene in the studies checked, with the rest unexplained. D and trimming come from the DNA, and the V and J calls and clone size come from that table. The sample records roughly 220,000 clones, around nine tenths of which are singletons. The top ten constitute 1% to 1.2% of the sample. Donors formed part of the validation cohort, which comprised 120 subjects and was distinct from the first cohort of under 850 subjects. Reading the germline V gene gives CDR1 SNHLY and CDR2 FYNNEI. Germline trimming amounts to 6 bases on V and 7 bases on J, with 25 as the count of junction bases outside the gene matches. The CDR3, from cysteine to phenylalanine, totals 20 residues. Left in the record is the CDR3 DNA by itself, 60 bases read in frame from the first base.

Details on this clone: Its binding antigen is unknown. Per-nucleotide qualities are absent, and no much larger clonotype sits a single base away.

The TCR was taken from a woman under 30 in good health and CMV-seronegative. Sequencing was carried out using PBMCs. The chain is encoded by TRBV2 joined to TRBJ2-1; 9 central bases correspond to TRBD2. The DNA is as follows: TGTGCCAGCAGCCGCAAACCGACAGGGAAGGTAACTAGCGGGTGGAATGAGCAGTTCTTC. The resulting protein is CASSRKPTGKVTSGWNEQFF.